This entry lists 29 T cell receptor beta chains sequenced from one sample in a study of spatial heterogeneity in lung cancer. TCRdb re-called the 5' RACE reads through MiXCR, storing one row per CDR3 protein. The sample yields tens of thousands of distinct CDR3 sequences, around 7% seen once. Time point defined: blood at routine non-recurrence follow-up after resection. Whole RNA, which was extracted from tumor, nontumor lung tissue or frozen PBMC, was sequenced without any cell sorting. The sequencing here drew on PBMCs, taken at follow-up. The origin of the receptors is a female donor with early-stage non-small cell lung cancer.

This chain links TRBV20-1 with TRBJ2-3; 9 bases are shared with TRBD1. Germline values: CDR1 DFQATT, CDR2 SNEGSKA (reference sequence). The CDR3 has 14 residues. V shed 1 base, J shed 7 bases, and the junction held 6 bases outside the gene matches. For the CDR3, the DNA is TGCAGTGCTAGAGCTCCGGGACAGGGTCATACGCAGTATTTT. This codes for CSARAPGQGHTQYF.

The gene calls are TRBV18 and TRBJ2-3, with 9 bases that match TRBD1. CDR1 KGHSH and CDR2 LQKENI come from the germline V gene. The CDR3 runs to 14 residues. V shed 3 bases and J 4 bases; nucleotides not matched to a gene: 2. The CDR3 nucleotides read TGTGCCAGCTCACCCGGACAGGGGTCAGATACGCAGTATTTT. Amino acid sequence: CASSPGQGSDTQYF.

This clonotype was detected a few times. The chain carries TRBV29-1 and TRBJ2-1; 8 bases align to TRBD1. The CDR3 covers 15 residues. Germline lookup yields CDR1 SQVTM and CDR2 ANQGSEA. The V and J ends lost 5 bases and 4 bases, in that order; junction bases with no gene match: 10. The CDR3 sequence is CSVSPQQGGYNEQFF. Written as DNA, the CDR3 is TGCAGCGTTTCCCCCCAACAGGGGGGTTACAATGAGCAGTTCTTC.

The sample holds many counts of this clonotype. The gene calls are TRBV20-1 and TRBJ2-2, with 11 nucleotides matching TRBD1. In germline, CDR1 is DFQATT, CDR2 SNEGSKA (reference sequence). With V trimmed by 3 bases and J by 8 bases, 11 bases remained unmatched. The CDR3 sequence is 16 residues long. CDR3 sequence (DNA): TGCAGTGCTAGCCCCGGGACAGGGGGGAAGACGGGGGAGCTGTTTTTT. Amino acid sequence: CSASPGTGGKTGELFF.

In this sample, this clonotype turned up many times. V usage is TRBV19 and J usage is TRBJ2-1; TRBD1 aligns across 12 bases. CDR1 and CDR2 (germline): LNHDA, SQIVND (reference sequence). Trimming took 9 bases from V and 7 from J; bases not matched to a gene: 13. This CDR3 has 16 residues. Written as DNA, the CDR3 is TGTGCCAGAGATTCTGTACCGGGACAGGGGGCAAATGAGCAGTTCTTC. Its protein is CARDSVPGQGANEQFF.

The V and J genes are TRBV3-1 and TRBJ1-2; D possibly corresponds to TRBD1 (6 bases). Trimming pared 4 bases from V and 7 bases from J, leaving 19 bases between. The CDR3 sequence is 15 residues long. Germline assignment: CDR1 LGHDT and CDR2 YNNKEL (reference sequence). CDR3 coding DNA: TGTGCCAGCAGCCCCACGGGTCAGGGGAGTACTGGCTACACCTTC. It translates to CASSPTGQGSTGYTF.

The genes are TRBV14 and TRBJ1-6, with no clear D. The germline V gene has CDR1 SGHDN and CDR2 FVKESK. V was cut by 6 bases and J by 7 bases, with 10 bases left in between. CDR3 length equals 13 residues. For the CDR3, the DNA is TGTGCCAGCAGTGTGTCCCGAAATTCACCCCTCCACTTT. Protein: CASSVSRNSPLHF.

This clonotype turned up a few times. J is TRBJ1-5 and V is TRBV6-2 or TRBV6-3; a possible D gene is TRBD1 (5 bases). Germline CDR1 is MNHEY and CDR2 is SVGEGT. The CDR3 has 18 residues. V lost 2 bases to trimming and J lost 3 bases, with 20 bases between them. Written as DNA, the CDR3 is TGTGCCAGCAGTTACATCGCGGGGGTTGGAAATGACAATCAGCCCCAGCATTTT. Protein product: CASSYIAGVGNDNQPQHF.

The chain combines TRBV11-2 with TRBJ2-6; no reliable D call. The germline V and J ends were trimmed by 2 bases and 2 bases, with 4 bases remaining between them. The germline CDR1 and CDR2 sequences are SGHAT and FQNNGV. CDR3 length: 14 residues. The CDR3, as DNA: TGTGCCAGCAGCTTAATCCCTGGGGCCAACGTCCTGACTTTC. It translates to CASSLIPGANVLTF.

This clonotype was seen at least ten times. This sequence joins TRBV5-5 and TRBJ2-7; D perhaps matches TRBD1 (6 bases). The CDR3 length is 14 residues. Trimming removed 4 bases from V and 3 bases from J, with 14 bases in between. The germline gives CDR1 SGHKS, CDR2 YYEKEE (reference sequence). CDR3 nucleotides: TGTGCCAGCAGCCTACACAGGGTCTTCTACGAGCAGTACTTC. As protein: CASSLHRVFYEQYF.

In this sample, this clonotype turned up many times. The rearrangement links TRBV7-9 to TRBJ2-4, with D unclear. The CDR3 extends over 16 amino acids. Germline-derived CDR1 and CDR2 are SEHNR and FQNEAQ (reference sequence). V lost 5 bases, J lost 0 bases, and 14 bases lay in between. CDR3 DNA sequence: TGTGCCAGCAGCCAAGAGAAGGTACTAGCCAAAAACATTCAGTACTTC. Protein: CASSQEKVLAKNIQYF. Full variable domain (missing parts from reference TRBV7-9 and TRBJ2-4): DTGVSQNPRHKITKRGQNVTFRCDPISEHNRLYWYRQTLGQGPEFLTYFQNEAQLEKSRLLSDRFSAERPKGSFSTLEIQRTEQGDSAMYLCASSQEKVLAKNIQYFGAGTRLSVL.

This clonotype was seen only a few times. The chain links TRBV5-1 to TRBJ2-1; D may be TRBD2 (5 bases). The CDR3 covers 12 residues. Trimming took 4 bases from V and 9 from J, leaving 11 bases between them. Germline lookup yields CDR1 SGHRS and CDR2 YFSETQ. The CDR3 DNA follows: TGCGCCAGCAGCCCGGACTTTAGTGAGCAGTTCTTC. Translation: CASSPDFSEQFF.

In its sample, this clonotype was seen many times. V usage is TRBV24-1 and J usage is TRBJ2-2, with 9 bases fitting TRBD1. Germline V gene sequence: CDR1 KGHDR, CDR2 SFDVKD. CDR3 length: 18 amino acids. Losses at the gene ends were 7 bases for V and 3 bases for J; bases not matched to a gene: 14. CDR3 sequence reads: CATRPNSDRGLYTGELFF. The CDR3 nucleotides read TGTGCCACCAGGCCTAACTCGGACAGGGGTCTCTACACCGGGGAGCTGTTTTTT.

This clonotype was counted a few times. The rearrangement uses TRBV4-2 and TRBJ2-3, with D maybe TRBD2 (7 bases). This CDR3 spans 15 amino acids. Germline V CDR1 and CDR2: LGHNA, YNFKEQ. V was shortened by 1 base and J by 5 bases, with 13 bases between the two germline ends. CDR3 DNA: TGTGCCAGCAGCCAAGCCGGGGGGCTAGTAGATACGCAGTATTTT. Translated: CASSQAGGLVDTQYF.

The V call is TRBV23-1, the J call TRBJ1-5; no clear D. TRBV23-1 is an ORF, and what it does is uncertain. V was clipped by 4 bases and J by 4 bases, with 23 bases between them. This CDR3 is built from 18 residues. The CDR3 loop reads CASSPKTTRTWGNQPQHF. CDR3 bases: TGCGCCAGCAGTCCAAAGACCACTCGTACCTGGGGTAATCAGCCCCAGCATTTT.

This clonotype was observed at least ten times. J is TRBJ2-5 and V is TRBV11-2; TRBD2 is a possible D gene (6 bases). The CDR3 length is 15 residues. Germline V gene data show CDR1 as SGHAT and CDR2 as FQNNGV. Between the trimmed V and J ends, which lost 2 bases and 5 bases, there was a span of 15 bases. The CDR3 reads CASSLLEGVPETQYF. The CDR3 nucleotides are TGTGCCAGCAGCTTATTGGAGGGCGTCCCCGAGACCCAGTACTTC.

The chain uses TRBV7-6 and TRBJ2-3, with 8 bases matching TRBD2. Germline assignment: CDR1 SGHVS and CDR2 FNYEAQ. The CDR3 is 17 residues long. The V segment lost 5 bases and the J segment 1 base; nucleotides outside the gene matches: 11. CDR3 protein: CASSPIVVAGRTDTQYF. The CDR3, as DNA: TGTGCCAGCAGCCCGATCGTCGTAGCGGGGCGCACAGATACGCAGTATTTT. Drawing the rest from reference TRBV7-6 and TRBJ2-3, the complete variable domain is GAGVSQSPRYKVTKRGQDVALRCDPISGHVSLYWYRQALGQGPEFLTYFNYEAQQDKSGLPNDRFSAERPEGSISTLTIQRTEQRDSAMYRCASSPIVVAGRTDTQYFGPGTRLTVL.

This clonotype came up a few times. This chain uses TRBV5-4 with TRBJ1-2; D is uncertain. CDR1 and CDR2 (germline): SGHNT, YYREEE (reference sequence). CDR3 length equals 13 residues. V lost 3 bases, J lost 6 bases, and 12 bases lay in between. CDR3 in DNA: TGTGCCAGCAGCTCCCCCCTTCGGCATGGCTACACCTTC. It yields the protein CASSSPLRHGYTF. Complete variable domain (other parts from reference TRBV5-4 and TRBJ1-2): ETGVTQSPTHLIKTRGQQVTLRCSSQSGHNTVSWYQQALGQGPQFIFQYYREEENGRGNFPPRFSGLQFPNYSSELNVNALELDDSALYLCASSSPLRHGYTFGSGTRLTVV.

This clonotype was detected only a few times. This sequence joins TRBV7-9 and TRBJ1-1; D ambiguous. This CDR3 contains 11 residues. The V end lost 3 bases, the J end lost 5 bases, and 4 bases lay between the germline ends. CDR1 is SEHNR, CDR2 FQNEAQ, per germline (reference sequence). CDR3 region: CASSFRTEAFF. The CDR3 DNA follows: TGTGCCAGCAGCTTCCGGACTGAAGCTTTCTTT.

This clonotype showed up just once. The chain is built from TRBV7-9 and TRBJ1-1; D is perhaps TRBD1 (5 bases). This CDR3 region has 13 residues. CDR1 and CDR2 (germline): SEHNR, FQNEAQ (reference sequence). V lost 5 bases and J 4 bases, leaving 11 bases between the germline ends. The CDR3 loop reads CASSLRGGTEAFF. The CDR3 DNA reads TGTGCCAGCAGCCTGCGGGGGGGCACTGAAGCTTTCTTT.

Many counts were recorded for this clonotype. The CDR3 protein is CASSQAKNIQYF. As DNA, the CDR3 is TGTGCCAGCAGCCAAGCCAAAAACATTCAGTACTTC. The chain is built from TRBV3-1 and TRBJ2-4; no clear D gene. Germline-derived CDR1 and CDR2 are LGHDT and YNNKEL (reference sequence). The CDR3 extends over 12 amino acids. Trimming took off 1 base at V and 2 bases at J, with 0 bases between the two ends.

This clonotype was seen a few times. J is TRBJ2-7 and V is TRBV20-1; possible D gene TRBD1, 5 bases. Germline V CDR1 and CDR2: DFQATT, SNEGSKA (reference sequence). Deletions cut 1 base from V and 4 bases from J, with 14 bases between. The CDR3 runs to 14 residues. CDR3 residues: CSARAEGVWYEQYF. In nucleotides, the CDR3 is TGCAGTGCTAGAGCGGAAGGGGTTTGGTACGAGCAGTACTTC.

This clonotype was observed many times. The chain combines TRBV18 with TRBJ1-1, with 7 bases that match TRBD1. The germline V gene encodes CDR1 KGHSH and CDR2 LQKENI. The CDR3 contains 14 residues. The trim removed 4 bases at V and 2 bases at J, leaving 4 bases unmatched. CDR3 sequence (DNA): TGTGCCAGCTCACTGACAGGGCCTAACACTGAAGCTTTCTTT. Protein: CASSLTGPNTEAFF. The full variable domain, completed using reference TRBV18 and TRBJ1-1, is NAGVMQNPRHLVRRRGQEARLRCSPMKGHSHVYWYRQLPEEGLKFMVYLQKENIIDESGMPKERFSAEFPKEGPSILRIQQVVRGDSAAYFCASSLTGPNTEAFFGQGTRLTVV.

In its sample, this clonotype was seen many times. The chain couples TRBV29-1 to TRBJ2-1; the D gene could be TRBD1 or TRBD2 (6 bases each). Germline V CDR1 and CDR2: SQVTM, ANQGSEA. The CDR3 runs to 11 residues. The germline V and J ends were trimmed by 6 bases and 14 bases, with 17 bases remaining between them. As DNA, the CDR3 is TGCAGCGTCCCCATGCGGGGACAAGAGTTCTTC. This translates into CSVPMRGQEFF.

This clonotype occurred many times. V gene TRBV7-9 combines with J gene TRBJ2-7; D is unresolved. The CDR3 runs 13 residues. Germline V gene lookup returns CDR1 SEHNR and CDR2 FQNEAQ (reference sequence). Trimming took off 5 bases at V and 5 bases at J, with 13 bases between the two ends. The CDR3: CASSQSVGHEQYF. The CDR3 bases are TGTGCCAGCAGCCAAAGCGTGGGCCACGAGCAGTACTTC.

The CDR3 DNA reads as TGTGCCAGCAGTGACTCGAGGATACAAACCCCCTACTTC. Its protein product is CASSDSRIQTPYF. The genes are TRBV6-4 and TRBJ2-7; unclear D gene. This CDR3 spans 13 amino acids. CDR1 MRHNA and CDR2 SNTAGT come from the germline V gene. V lost 0 bases, J lost 13 bases, and 16 bases lay in between.

The sample holds a few counts of this clonotype. The chain joins TRBV18 to TRBJ2-3, with 9 bases fitting TRBD2. Germline CDR1 and CDR2: KGHSH and LQKENI. The V gene end was trimmed by 2 bases and the J gene end by 6 bases; junction bases not matched to a gene: 9. This CDR3 spans 16 amino acids. This chain's CDR3 is CASSPSPSGVPDTQYF. CDR3 bases: TGTGCCAGCTCACCAAGCCCTAGCGGGGTTCCGGATACGCAGTATTTT.

This clonotype was found many times. The chain combines TRBV3-1 with TRBJ2-1, with 11 nucleotides matching TRBD2. V shed 4 bases, J shed 7 bases, and the junction held 6 bases outside the gene matches. The germline V gene encodes CDR1 LGHDT and CDR2 YNNKEL (reference sequence). The CDR3 spans 15 residues. This CDR3 reads CASSPSSGGWNEQFF. DNA for the CDR3: TGTGCCAGCAGCCCTTCTAGCGGGGGGTGGAATGAGCAGTTCTTC.

This clonotype was seen repeatedly, ten times or more. The CDR3 protein is CASSLAQGRTGELFF. In DNA form, the CDR3 reads TGTGCCAGCAGCTTAGCACAGGGGCGTACCGGGGAGCTGTTTTTT. V and J are TRBV11-3 and TRBJ2-2, with TRBD1 matching 7 bases. This CDR3 spans 15 amino acids. Germline values: CDR1 SGHNT, CDR2 YENEEA. Trimming removed 1 base from V and 5 bases from J; junction bases left unmatched: 4. Drawing the rest from reference TRBV11-3 and TRBJ2-2, the complete variable domain is EAGVVQSPRYKIIEKKQPVAFWCNPISGHNTLYWYLQNLGQGPELLIRYENEEAVDDSQLPKDRFSAERLKGVDSTLKIQPAELGDSAVYLCASSLAQGRTGELFFGEGSRLTVL.